This entry lists 27 T cell receptor beta chains sequenced from one sample in a study of blood T cell repertoires in COVID-19. The data were produced by immunoSEQ multiplex PCR, yet TCRdb's version contains in-frame clones alone and is incomplete. This sample has around 40,000 clones; around 86% occur once, and the top ten carry 20% to 25%. Specimen: peripheral blood. These receptors were taken from a man aged 45-65 years with active COVID-19.

This clone was observed a handful of times. The chain uses TRBV6-5 and TRBJ2-7, with 14 bases that match TRBD2. CDR1 MNHEY and CDR2 SVGAGI come from the germline V gene. J gave up 2 bases and V 6 bases, and 3 bases lay outside the gene matches. The CDR3 contains 15 residues. This chain's CDR3 is CASRRLAGGAYEQYF. CDR3 DNA: TGTGCCAGCAGGAGACTAGCGGGAGGGGCCTACGAGCAGTACTTC.

The V gene is TRBV10-3, the J gene TRBJ2-7, with a tentative D call TRBD1 (6 bases). The germline V gene encodes CDR1 ENHRY and CDR2 SYGVKD. The CDR3 is made up of 14 amino acids. V lost 3 bases to trimming and J lost 7 bases, with 16 bases between them. CDR3 sequence: CAISDPHQGQEQYF. Written as DNA, the CDR3 is TGTGCCATCAGTGACCCCCACCAGGGGCAAGAGCAGTACTTC.

The chain combines TRBV4-3 with TRBJ2-7, with a weak D call TRBD1 (6 bases). This CDR3 region has 14 residues. Deletions cut 1 base from V and 7 bases from J, with 14 bases between. Looked up from germline, CDR1 is LGHNA and CDR2 is YSLEER. The CDR3 coding sequence is TGCGCCAGCAGCCAAGGGACAGACGTTAGGGAGCAGTACTTC. It yields the protein CASSQGTDVREQYF.

The V and J genes are TRBV27 and TRBJ1-5, with 7 nucleotides matching TRBD1. J gave up 2 bases and V 5 bases, and 3 bases lay outside the gene matches. This CDR3 contains 14 residues. CDR1 is MNHEY, CDR2 SMNVEV, per germline (reference sequence). CDR3 sequence: CASSHTGGNQPQHF. The CDR3 DNA is TGTGCCAGCAGTCATACAGGGGGCAATCAGCCCCAGCATTTT.

The chain uses TRBV4-1 and TRBJ2-2; D is possibly TRBD1 (6 bases). Trimming removed 4 bases from V and 5 bases from J, with 23 bases in between. This CDR3 is 18 amino acids long. CDR1 is MGHRA, CDR2 YSYEKL, per germline. The CDR3 spells CASSRIPLQGRVTGELFF. The CDR3 DNA is TGCGCCAGCAGCCGGATCCCACTACAGGGTCGGGTAACCGGGGAGCTGTTTTTT.

This clone was seen only once. The chain joins TRBV5-1 to TRBJ2-7; 10 bases line up with TRBD1. Losses at the gene ends were 4 bases for V and 4 bases for J; bases not matched to a gene: 5. Per the germline V gene, CDR1 is SGHRS and CDR2 is YFSETQ. This CDR3 is built from 14 residues. As DNA, the CDR3 is TGCGCCAGCAGCCTAGGACAGGGGGGATACGAGCAGTACTTC. Translation gives CASSLGQGGYEQYF.

This clone was counted between two and nine times. J is TRBJ2-7 and V is TRBV7-3; D possibly corresponds to TRBD2 (7 bases). This CDR3 contains 14 residues. The germline V gene encodes CDR1 SGHTA and CDR2 FQGTGA. Trimming left V 5 bases short and J 7 bases short, with 18 bases between. The CDR3 is CASSPNGGREEQYF. The CDR3 DNA reads as TGTGCCAGCAGCCCCAACGGGGGGCGAGAAGAGCAGTACTTC.

The genes are TRBV7-9 and TRBJ2-7; TRBD2 matches 13 bases. With 4 bases clipped from V and 2 bases from J, the junction kept 5 bases outside the gene matches. CDR3 length: 16 residues. CDR1 is SEHNR and CDR2 is FQNEAQ in the germline V gene (reference sequence). CDR3 residues: CASSWTGTSGAYEQYF. CDR3 DNA sequence: TGTGCCAGCAGCTGGACCGGGACTAGCGGGGCCTACGAGCAGTACTTC. Full variable domain (rest looked up from reference TRBV7-9 and TRBJ2-7): DTGVSQNPRHKITKRGQNVTFRCDPISEHNRLYWYRQTLGQGPEFLTYFQNEAQLEKSRLLSDRFSAERPKGSFSTLEIQRTEQGDSAMYLCASSWTGTSGAYEQYFGPGTRLTVT.

The J gene is TRBJ2-3, the V gene TRBV6-6; 8 bases map to TRBD1. Germline CDR1 is MNHNY and CDR2 is SVGAGI (reference sequence). With 8 bases clipped from V and 2 bases from J, the junction kept 3 bases outside the gene matches. The CDR3 covers 13 residues. CDR3 protein: CASRTGHTDTQYF. The CDR3 nucleotides read TGTGCCAGCCGGACAGGGCACACAGATACGCAGTATTTT.

This rearrangement joins TRBV4-3 to TRBJ2-1, with D possibly TRBD1 on 5 matching bases. This CDR3 is built from 19 residues. Trimming took off 0 bases at V and 6 bases at J, with 24 bases between the two ends. Germline values: CDR1 LGHNA, CDR2 YSLEER. CDR3 region: CASSQELKLFRLQGNEQFF. The CDR3 DNA follows: TGCGCCAGCAGCCAAGAATTGAAACTTTTTCGACTCCAGGGCAATGAGCAGTTCTTC.

This rearrangement joins TRBV6-5 to TRBJ2-3; 8 bases map to TRBD1. The CDR3 runs 15 residues. J gave up 5 bases and V 6 bases, and 10 bases lay outside the gene matches. Germline CDR1 MNHEY, CDR2 SVGAGI. CDR3 in DNA: TGTGCCAGCAGACTAGACAGGGGAGGAATAGATACGCAGTATTTT. Protein: CASRLDRGGIDTQYF.

CDR3 DNA: TGTGCCAGCAGTCAAACCGGGTCTCGCGAAAAACTGTTTTTT. It translates to CASSQTGSREKLFF. The chain uses TRBV28 and TRBJ1-4; D gene uncertain. The CDR3 length is 14 residues. CDR1 MDHEN and CDR2 SYDVKM come from the germline V gene. The V gene lost 5 bases and the J gene lost 8 bases, with 15 bases spanning the gap.

V usage is TRBV6-5 and J usage is TRBJ1-3; TRBD1 might be the D (6 bases). Germline V lookup: CDR1 MNHEY, CDR2 SVGAGI. The CDR3 contains 13 residues. V was shortened by 4 bases and J by 13 bases, with 17 bases between the two germline ends. CDR3 nucleotides: TGTGCCAGCAGTTCCCTACAGGGTACGGGAATATATTTT. Protein product: CASSSLQGTGIYF.

The chain combines TRBV7-3 with TRBJ2-6; TRBD2 aligns across 12 bases. Germline V gives CDR1 SGHTA, CDR2 FQGTGA. Trimming took 8 bases from V and 1 from J; bases not matched to a gene: 3. The CDR3 covers 16 residues. The CDR3 region has the DNA TGTGCCAGCGGACTAGCGGGACTTTCTGGGGCCAACGTCCTGACTTTC. It yields the protein CASGLAGLSGANVLTF.

The chain uses TRBV7-6 and TRBJ2-7, with 7 positions matching TRBD2. The V gene's germline CDR1 is SGHVS and CDR2 FNYEAQ. The V gene end was trimmed by 5 bases and the J gene end by 4 bases; junction bases not matched to a gene: 11. The CDR3 covers 15 residues. The CDR3: CASSPSGERKYEQYF. Here the CDR3 DNA reads TGTGCCAGCAGCCCTAGCGGAGAGAGGAAGTACGAGCAGTACTTC.

The chain links TRBV5-8 to TRBJ2-7; 8 bases fit TRBD2. Germline V gene sequence: CDR1 SGHTS, CDR2 YDEGEE. There are 14 residues in the CDR3. V gave up 4 bases and J gave up 3 bases; unmatched junction bases: 6. The CDR3 protein is CASSLGTRLYEQYF. The DNA of the CDR3 is TGTGCCAGCAGCCTCGGGACTAGGCTCTACGAGCAGTACTTC.

The rearrangement uses TRBV6-6 and TRBJ2-1; the D is unclear. The CDR3 extends over 12 amino acids. Germline CDR1 reads MNHNY; CDR2 reads SVGAGI (reference sequence). Trimming shortened V by 6 bases and J by 0 bases, and 3 bases separated the two germline ends. CDR3 sequence (DNA): TGTGCCAGCAGCCTCTCCTACAATGAGCAGTTCTTC. Amino acid sequence: CASSLSYNEQFF.

The chain couples TRBV19 to TRBJ2-2, with 11 bases fitting TRBD1. CDR3 length: 16 residues. Germline loops: CDR1 LNHDA, CDR2 SQIVND (reference sequence). V lost 5 bases to trimming and J lost 4 bases; unmatched junction nucleotides: 6. The CDR3 coding sequence is TGTGCCAGTAGTCCCGGGACAGGGGGGATCACCGGGGAGCTGTTTTTT. Translated: CASSPGTGGITGELFF.

The chain carries TRBV5-8 and TRBJ2-5, with TRBD1 identical over 7 bases. Germline V gene lookup returns CDR1 SGHTS and CDR2 YDEGEE. The CDR3 totals 13 residues. The V segment lost 4 bases and the J segment 7 bases; nucleotides outside the gene matches: 7. The CDR3 DNA reads as TGTGCCAGCAGCCGACAGGGTCACGGGACCCAGTACTTC. This codes for CASSRQGHGTQYF.

In DNA form, the CDR3 reads TGTGCCAGCCAAGACCGCAGGGTCTATGGCTACACCTTC. Translating it yields CASQDRRVYGYTF. This sequence joins TRBV28 and TRBJ1-2; D might be TRBD1 (5 bases). In germline, CDR1 is MDHEN, CDR2 SYDVKM. The V end was cut by 8 bases, the J end by 4 bases, with 14 bases between. The CDR3 loop spans 13 amino acids.

The chain is built from TRBV2 and TRBJ1-1, with D possibly being TRBD1 (5 bases). The CDR3 consists of 11 residues. V was trimmed by 6 bases and J by 9 bases, leaving 11 bases between them. Germline V gene sequence: CDR1 SNHLY, CDR2 FYNNEI. The CDR3 reads CASSGDRKAFF. CDR3 nucleotide sequence: TGTGCCAGCAGCGGAGACAGAAAAGCTTTCTTT.

The gene calls are TRBV7-8 and TRBJ1-1, with 7 bases aligning to TRBD1. CDR1 and CDR2 from the germline V gene are SGHVS and FQNEAQ. J lost 6 bases, V lost 7 bases, and 11 bases had no gene match. This CDR3 contains 14 residues. CDR3 bases: TGTGCCAGCACGAGTATGGGACAGTTGTCTGAAGCTTTCTTT. Its translation is CASTSMGQLSEAFF.

The chain recombines TRBV5-1 with TRBJ2-2; D is uncertain. The V gene's germline CDR1 is SGHRS and CDR2 YFSETQ. V was trimmed by 0 bases and J by 2 bases, leaving 8 bases between them. The CDR3 runs to 15 residues. DNA for the CDR3: TGCGCCAGCAGCTTGGGTACTCTAAACACCGGGGAGCTGTTTTTT. It yields the protein CASSLGTLNTGELFF.

Only one count was recorded for this clone. The chain couples TRBV5-4 to TRBJ2-1; the match to TRBD2 covers 7 bases. The CDR3 contains 12 residues. CDR1 and CDR2 (germline): SGHNT, YYREEE (reference sequence). Unmatched junction bases numbered 4, after V lost 3 bases and J lost 10 bases. The CDR3 nucleotides are TGTGCCAGCAGCTCCCCAGCGGGAGAGCAGTTCTTC. This translates into CASSSPAGEQFF.

The chain recombines TRBV7-2 with TRBJ2-4, with 11 bases aligning to TRBD1. Germline trimming cut 7 bases from V and 5 bases from J; bases unmatched to any gene: 7. The germline CDR1 and CDR2 sequences are SGHTA and FQGNSA. This CDR3 is 15 amino acids long. CDR3 sequence: CASTRTGGRENIQYF. In nucleotides, the CDR3 is TGTGCCAGCACCAGGACAGGGGGCAGGGAAAACATTCAGTACTTC.

The rearrangement joins TRBV5-5 to TRBJ1-3; TRBD1 agrees at 9 bases. The CDR3 has 15 residues. Germline V gene data show CDR1 as SGHKS and CDR2 as YYEKEE (reference sequence). V lost 5 bases to trimming and J lost 5 bases; unmatched junction nucleotides: 8. For the CDR3, the DNA is TGTGCCAGCAGATCCCCCGGACAGGGGCGAAACACCATATATTTT. Translated, it gives CASRSPGQGRNTIYF.

This rearrangement joins TRBV5-1 to TRBJ2-6; possible D gene TRBD1, 6 bases. There are 15 residues in the CDR3. Trimming took off 1 base at V and 3 bases at J, with 8 bases between the two ends. Germline lookup yields CDR1 SGHRS and CDR2 YFSETQ. The CDR3 region is CASSLTGIGANVLTF. The DNA of the CDR3 is TGCGCCAGCAGCTTGACAGGGATTGGGGCCAACGTCCTGACTTTC.